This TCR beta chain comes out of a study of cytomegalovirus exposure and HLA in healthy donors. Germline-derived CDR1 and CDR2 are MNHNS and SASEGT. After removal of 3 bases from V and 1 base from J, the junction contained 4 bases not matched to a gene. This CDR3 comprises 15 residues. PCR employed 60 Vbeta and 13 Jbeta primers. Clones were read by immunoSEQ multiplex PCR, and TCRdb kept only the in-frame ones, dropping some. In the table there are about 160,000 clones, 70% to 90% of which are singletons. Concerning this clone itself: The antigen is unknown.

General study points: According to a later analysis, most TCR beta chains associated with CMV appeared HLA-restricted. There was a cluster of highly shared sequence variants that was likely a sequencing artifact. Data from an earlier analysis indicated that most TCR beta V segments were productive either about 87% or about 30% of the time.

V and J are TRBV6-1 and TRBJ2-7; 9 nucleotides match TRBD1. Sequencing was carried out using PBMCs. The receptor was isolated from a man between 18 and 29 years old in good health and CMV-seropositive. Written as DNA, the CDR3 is TGTGCCAGCAGTGAGAACAGGGGGCTATCCTACGAGCAGTACTTC. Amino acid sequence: CASSENRGLSYEQYF.